This note documents a single TCR beta chain sequence. This table comes from immunoSEQ multiplex PCR, and its TCRdb copy is limited to in-frame clones, with some not included. The table records a few hundred thousand clones, more than 75% of them present only once. The source of the sample is a study of blood T cell repertoires in COVID-19. About the research overall: Nucleic acid was either cDNA or gDNA, and it came from T cells, B-cell-depleted T cells, or PBMCs.

Germline V gene lookup returns CDR1 DFQATT and CDR2 SNEGSKA (reference sequence). Trimming shortened V by 5 bases and J by 4 bases, and 5 bases separated the two germline ends. The CDR3 covers 10 residues. This chain connects TRBV20-1 to TRBJ2-5, with D possibly being TRBD1 (5 bases). The sample taken for sequencing was peripheral blood. This receptor was obtained from a woman aged 25 to 39 with COVID-19, enrolled during active disease. CDR3 in amino acids: CSADRETQYF. Written as DNA, the CDR3 is TGCAGTGCTGACAGAGAGACCCAGTACTTC.